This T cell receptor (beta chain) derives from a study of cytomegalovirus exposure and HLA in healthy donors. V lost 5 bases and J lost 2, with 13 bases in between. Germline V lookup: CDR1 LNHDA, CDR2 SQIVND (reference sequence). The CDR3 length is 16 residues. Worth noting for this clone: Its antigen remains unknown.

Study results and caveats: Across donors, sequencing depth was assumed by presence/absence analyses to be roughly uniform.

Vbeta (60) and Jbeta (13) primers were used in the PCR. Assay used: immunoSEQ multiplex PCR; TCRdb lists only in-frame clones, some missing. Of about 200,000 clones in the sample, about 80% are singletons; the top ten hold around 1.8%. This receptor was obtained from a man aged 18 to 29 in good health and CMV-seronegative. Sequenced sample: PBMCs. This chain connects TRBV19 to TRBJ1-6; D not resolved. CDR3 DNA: TGTGCCAGTAGTCCCCGGGAGGTCACCTATAATTCACCCCTCCACTTT. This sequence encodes CASSPREVTYNSPLHF.